Listed below are T cell receptor beta chains from one sample, sequenced in a study of CD8+ T cells in alopecia areata. Using immunoSEQ multiplex PCR, the repertoire was profiled, and TCRdb retains in-frame clones only, with some absent. The repertoire includes 150,000 to 200,000 clones, around 50% of them detected once, and approximately 14% sits in the top ten. Material: CD4+ T cells sorted from blood, obtained at week 0. The source of these receptors is a human donor with alopecia areata. Both conserved end residues are part of each CDR3. Fields, in order: J gene, V gene, clone size, D gene, CDR3 DNA, CDR3 protein. The D gene is left open where the match is weak. The listing skips clone size in some rows; elsewhere it reads once, few, many or a size class.

TRBJ2-3	TRBV4-2	NA	NA	TGTGCCAGCAGCCAAGGCCCCATCACAGATACGCAGTATTTT	CASSQGPITDTQYF
TRBJ1-2	TRBV9	NA	TRBD1	TGTGCCAGCAGCGTCGGACAGGATAACTATGGCTACACCTTC	CASSVGQDNYGYTF
TRBJ1-6	TRBV5-1	NA	NA	TGCGCCAGCAGCTTGCTGGGGAATGAAAATAATTCACCCCTCCACTTT	CASSLLGNENNSPLHF
TRBJ1-1	TRBV9	few	NA	TGTGCCAGCAGCTCCAGGCGGGACACTGAAGCTTTCTTT	CASSSRRDTEAFF
TRBJ2-5	TRBV7-8	NA	TRBD1	TGTGCCAGCAGCTTAGGGACAGGGGCAGGGGAGACCCAGTACTTC	CASSLGTGAGETQYF
TRBJ1-1	TRBV6-5	NA	NA	TGTGCCAGCAGTCTCCACCATGGCACTGAAGCTTTCTTT	CASSLHHGTEAFF
TRBJ2-7	TRBV4-2	NA	TRBD2	TGTGCCAGCAGCCGGGGGGGACTGGGAGATCACTACGAGCAGTACTTC	CASSRGGLGDHYEQYF
TRBJ2-5	TRBV27	NA	TRBD1	TGTGCCAGCAGTCGGGACAGGGGAGGGGAGACCCAGTACTTC	CASSRDRGGETQYF
TRBJ1-2	TRBV28	NA	NA	TGTGCCAGCACTGATGCAGGGGTCGGAGGCTACACCTTC	CASTDAGVGGYTF
TRBJ2-1	TRBV30	few	TRBD1	TGTGCCTGGAGTGTGATCGGGACAGGGCGGTACAATGAGCAGTTCTTC	CAWSVIGTGRYNEQFF
TRBJ2-5	TRBV11-1	NA	NA	TGTGCCAGCAGCTTACGGCTGTCGGAGACCCAGTACTTC	CASSLRLSETQYF
TRBJ2-1	TRBV20-1	few	TRBD1	TGCAGTGCTAGTCCGGGACAGCAGCAGTTCTTC	CSASPGQQQFF
TRBJ1-1	TRBV29-1	NA	TRBD1	TGCAGCGTTGAAGAGGCAGGGGGAGGGAACACTGAAGCTTTCTTT	CSVEEAGGGNTEAFF
TRBJ1-1	TRBV27	NA	NA	TGTGCCAGCAGGCGACGGTCCATGAACACTGAAGCTTTCTTT	CASRRRSMNTEAFF
TRBJ2-5	TRBV25-1	NA	TRBD1	TGTGCCAGCAGTGACCCCGGGACAGGAAAAGAGACCCAGTACTTC	CASSDPGTGKETQYF
TRBJ2-5	TRBV10-3	NA	NA	TGTGCCATCAGTGAGTCGCGGGAGACCCAGTACTTC	CAISESRETQYF